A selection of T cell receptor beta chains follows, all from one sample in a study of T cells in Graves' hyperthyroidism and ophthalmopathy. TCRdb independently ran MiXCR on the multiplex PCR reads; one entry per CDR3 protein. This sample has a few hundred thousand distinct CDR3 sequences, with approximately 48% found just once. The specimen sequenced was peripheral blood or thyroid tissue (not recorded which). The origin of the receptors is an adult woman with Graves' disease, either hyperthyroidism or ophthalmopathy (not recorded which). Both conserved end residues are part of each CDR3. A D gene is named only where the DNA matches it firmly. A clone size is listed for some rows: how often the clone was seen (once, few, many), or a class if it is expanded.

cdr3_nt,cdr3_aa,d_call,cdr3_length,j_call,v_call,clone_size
TGTGCCAGCAGTCCCCCCTCAGGGCAGTACGAGCAGTACTTC,CASSPPSGQYEQYF,NA,14,TRBJ2-7,TRBV7-9,once
TGTGCCAGCAGCTTAACAGGGGGCAGGACCCAGTACTTC,CASSLTGGRTQYF,TRBD1,13,TRBJ2-5,TRBV7-2,few
TGTGCCAGCAAGGACAGTCATGCCACTGAAGCTTTCTTT,CASKDSHATEAFF,NA,13,TRBJ1-1,TRBV7-6,many
TGCGCCAGCAGCCAAGATTTGAAAGCCTCCGGGGGCCAGTACTTC,CASSQDLKASGGQYF,NA,15,TRBJ2-5,TRBV4-1,NA
TGTGCCATCAGTGAGGGGGCTGGGGCCAACGTCCTGACTTTC,CAISEGAGANVLTF,NA,14,TRBJ2-6,TRBV10-3,many
TGTGCCAGCAGCCGACACAGCGAAGAGACCCAGTACTTC,CASSRHSEETQYF,NA,13,TRBJ2-5,TRBV7-3,few
TGCAGTGCCGCCGAGGTCTCAGGGGGAACTGAAGCTTTCTTT,CSAAEVSGGTEAFF,TRBD1,14,TRBJ1-1,TRBV20-1,once
TGTGCCAGCAGCTCCCGACTAGCAGGCGAGCAGTACTTC,CASSSRLAGEQYF,TRBD2,13,TRBJ2-7,TRBV14,few
TGTGCCAGCAGTGCCATCAGTGCGGAGGGTAGCAATCAGCCCCAGCATTTT,CASSAISAEGSNQPQHF,NA,17,TRBJ1-5,TRBV25-1,NA
TGTGCCAGCGGGGAGGGCCTTAGCTCTGGAAACACCATATATTTT,CASGEGLSSGNTIYF,NA,15,TRBJ1-3,TRBV9,NA
TGTGCCATCAGTACACAGGGGGCGACAGGCTACGAGCAGTACTTC,CAISTQGATGYEQYF,TRBD1,15,TRBJ2-7,TRBV10-3,NA
TGTGCCAGCAGCTTAATTTGGGATTCACCCCTCCACTTT,CASSLIWDSPLHF,NA,13,TRBJ1-6,TRBV7-3,NA
TGCAGCGCCAGGACAGGCAGTGACTATGGCTACACCTTC,CSARTGSDYGYTF,TRBD1,13,TRBJ1-2,TRBV29-1,many
TGTGCCAGCAGCGGGGGCATTAATTCACCCCTCCACTTT,CASSGGINSPLHF,NA,13,TRBJ1-6,TRBV7-8,NA
TGTGCCAGCAGCCCGCTCACCGTACGGAATGGCTACACCTTC,CASSPLTVRNGYTF,NA,14,TRBJ1-2,TRBV11-2,NA
TGTGCCAGCAGCTTGGGACAGCCTAATGAAAAACTGTTCTTT,CASSLGQPNEKLFF,TRBD1,14,TRBJ1-4,TRBV6-6,NA
TGTGCCACCAGTGACTCCGGTGCGAACACTGAAGCTTTCTTT,CATSDSGANTEAFF,NA,14,TRBJ1-1,TRBV24-1,NA
TGTGCCAGCAGCCAAGATATCCGCCGACAGGGCGGCTATGGCTACACCTTC,CASSQDIRRQGGYGYTF,TRBD1,17,TRBJ1-2,TRBV4-2,many
TGTGCCAGCAGCTTACGGAGCAGAAACACCATATATTTT,CASSLRSRNTIYF,NA,13,TRBJ1-3,TRBV11-2,many
TGCAGCGTTGATTTAGGGGGTGAGTTCTACGAGCAGTACTTC,CSVDLGGEFYEQYF,NA,14,TRBJ2-7,TRBV29-1,NA
TGTGCCAGCAGACAGGACAGGGAGGGAAAACTGTTTTTT,CASRQDREGKLFF,TRBD1,13,TRBJ1-4,TRBV7-2,many
TGCAGTGAATGGGAGTTCCAGCCCCAGCATTTT,CSEWEFQPQHF,NA,11,TRBJ1-5,TRBV20-1,many
TGCGCCAGCAGCCTGGGATTCGGGGGAAACACTGAAGCTTTCTTT,CASSLGFGGNTEAFF,NA,15,TRBJ1-1,TRBV5-1,many
TGTGCCACCCGAACCGGGACAGGGGCCCGAGAAGAGACCCAGTACTTC,CATRTGTGAREETQYF,TRBD1,16,TRBJ2-5,TRBV19,NA
TGCAGTGCTAGGACGGAGATACATCATAATTCACCCCTCCACTTT,CSARTEIHHNSPLHF,NA,15,TRBJ1-6,TRBV20-1,NA
TGTGCCAGCAGCCCTGGAGTATCTGGAAACACCATATATTTT,CASSPGVSGNTIYF,NA,14,TRBJ1-3,TRBV7-3,NA
TGCGCCGGCAGTGAGGGGGACAGGAGCGACTTC,CAGSEGDRSDF,TRBD1,11,TRBJ2-7,TRBV10-2,once
TGTGCCAGCAGCCAGGGACCTTATTATAATTCACCCCTCCACTTT,CASSQGPYYNSPLHF,NA,15,TRBJ1-6,TRBV7-6,NA
TGTGCCAGCAGCGGGACTGAGCAGTACTTC,CASSGTEQYF,NA,10,TRBJ2-7,TRBV2,NA
TGTGCCATCAGTGGGAAGGCGGGAGGGGGCCTGATCTACGAGCAGTACTTC,CAISGKAGGGLIYEQYF,TRBD2,17,TRBJ2-7,TRBV10-3,NA
TGTGCCAGCAGTTCGCTCCGCTCTGGGGCCAACGTCCTGACTTTC,CASSSLRSGANVLTF,NA,15,TRBJ2-6,TRBV27,NA
TGCAGTGCGGACCGGAGCACTTCCGGGGACGATGGCTACACCTTC,CSADRSTSGDDGYTF,NA,15,TRBJ1-2,TRBV20-1,NA
TGTGCCAGTAGTATCCCCTTCGACAACGGCTATGGCTACACCTTC,CASSIPFDNGYGYTF,NA,15,TRBJ1-2,TRBV19,many
TGTGCCACCATCCCCAGGGAGTACCGCCCGGGTGGAAACACCATATATTTT,CATIPREYRPGGNTIYF,NA,17,TRBJ1-3,TRBV15,many
TGTGCCAGCAGCTTAACGGCAGGGGGAACCTACGAGCAGTACTTC,CASSLTAGGTYEQYF,TRBD1,15,TRBJ2-7,TRBV7-3,NA
TGTGCCAGCACCCTGGGCGGGAGCAGGACCGGGGAGCTGTTTTTT,CASTLGGSRTGELFF,TRBD2,15,TRBJ2-2,TRBV6-5,NA
TGCAGCGTTGAAGGCTGGGGGGCGAGGACCGGGGAGCTGTTTTTT,CSVEGWGARTGELFF,NA,15,TRBJ2-2,TRBV29-1,NA
NA,CASSHPPMGGYTFGSGTQYF,NA,20,TRBJ2-5,TRBV7-9,NA
TGTGCCACCAGCAGTGGGACAGTACCAGATGAGACCCAGTACTTC,CATSSGTVPDETQYF,TRBD1,15,TRBJ2-5,TRBV15,NA
TGTGCCATCAGTGAGTCGACGGGAGTGGAGGCCCAGTACTTC,CAISESTGVEAQYF,NA,14,TRBJ2-5,TRBV10-3,NA
TGCAGTGCTAGTCGGAGTGGTACCGGGGAGCTGTTTTTT,CSASRSGTGELFF,NA,13,TRBJ2-2,TRBV20-1,many
TGTGCCAGCAGCTTTCTACTACCCGAGCAGTACTTC,CASSFLLPEQYF,NA,12,TRBJ2-7,TRBV7-2,NA
TGCGCCAGCAGCTTGGGCTTCGTGGGTCTGAGCACTGAAGCTTTCTTT,CASSLGFVGLSTEAFF,NA,16,TRBJ1-1,TRBV5-1,NA
TGTGCCAGCAGCGCCCCTTGGGGACTAGCGGGAGTAGAGGACACCCAGTACTTC,CASSAPWGLAGVEDTQYF,TRBD2,18,TRBJ2-5,TRBV7-9,NA
TGTGCCAGCAGCTTCCCGACTGGGACAGCTGGGCTAGAGCAGTACTTC,CASSFPTGTAGLEQYF,TRBD1,16,TRBJ2-7,TRBV7-6,NA
TGTGCCAGCAGCTTCGGGACAGGAACCTCTGGAAACACCATATATTTT,CASSFGTGTSGNTIYF,TRBD1,16,TRBJ1-3,TRBV5-5,few
TGTGCCAGCAGTTCACTAGCGAACAACGAGCAGTACTTC,CASSSLANNEQYF,TRBD2,13,TRBJ2-7,TRBV12-3/TRBV12-4,NA
TGTGCCAGCAGATCCGGACAGTCCAATCAGCCCCAGCATTTT,CASRSGQSNQPQHF,NA,14,TRBJ1-5,TRBV7-8,few
TGTGCCAGCAGAACCATCCTCGGGGGACATTCACCCCTCCACTTT,CASRTILGGHSPLHF,NA,15,TRBJ1-6,TRBV9,NA
TGCAGTGCTAGTCGGGGTAACACCGGGGAGCTGTTTTTT,CSASRGNTGELFF,NA,13,TRBJ2-2,TRBV20-1,NA